This T cell receptor beta chain was profiled in a study of human T cells and chemical hapten exposure. One entry per CDR3 protein results from TCRdb running MiXCR on the RACE reads. The table lists under 200,000 distinct CDR3 sequences, about a quarter of them singletons. As to time point: patch test 3, about 24 weeks after DPC sensitization. The treatment was: therapeutic diphenylcyclopropenone sensitization with weekly scalp DPC. V lost 0 bases and J lost 6, with 9 bases in between. CDR1 is DFQATT and CDR2 is SNEGSKA in the germline V gene (reference sequence). This CDR3 region has 13 residues. Source: whole blood, taken in connection with sensitization to the hapten diphenylcyclopropenone (DPC). This chain links TRBV20-1 with TRBJ2-1, with D unresolved. The sequence was collected from a woman in her late teens or twenties with alopecia areata. Some clones in this sample may be carry-over from other donors' samples. The CDR3 DNA is TGCAGTGCTAGAGATGAGTGGGCCAATGAGCAGTTCTTC. Protein sequence: CSARDEWANEQFF.